These 7 T cell receptor beta chains were sequenced from one sample in a study of circulating and synovial CD4+ cells in juvenile arthritis. Produced via immunoSEQ multiplex PCR; TCRdb's table is partial and in-frame only. The table lists some 33,000 clones, roughly 94% of them singletons, with approximately 0.7% in the top ten. Sequenced sample: CD4+ T cells from blood. These receptor sequences come from a human donor with juvenile idiopathic arthritis.

The chain joins TRBV5-1 to TRBJ2-1; 9 positions match TRBD2. V was clipped by 1 base and J by 8 bases; unmatched bases: 7. Germline V gives CDR1 SGHRS, CDR2 YFSETQ. The CDR3 extends over 15 amino acids. The chain's CDR3 is CASSLFAGGPDEQFF. Written as DNA, the CDR3 is TGCGCCAGCAGCTTGTTTGCGGGGGGGCCTGATGAGCAGTTCTTC. The full variable domain, in which reference TRBV5-1 and TRBJ2-1 provide the parts outside the CDR3, is KAGVTQTPRYLIKTRGQQVTLSCSPISGHRSVSWYQQTPGQGLQFLFEYFSETQRNKGNFPGRFSGRQFSNSRSEMNVSTLELGDSALYLCASSLFAGGPDEQFFGPGTRLTVL.

The CDR3 DNA reads TGTGCCAGCAGTGAAGCGCGGGGTTGGGAGACCCAGTACTTC. This encodes CASSEARGWETQYF. The V call is TRBV2, the J call TRBJ2-5; a weak D match, TRBD2 (6 bases). Germline CDR1 is SNHLY and CDR2 is FYNNEI. Trimming removed 0 bases at V and 5 bases at J, with 10 bases between. The CDR3 length is 14 residues.

The chain links TRBV12-5 to TRBJ2-1, with TRBD1 identical over 7 bases. Germline V gene data show CDR1 as LGHNT and CDR2 as FRNRAP. This CDR3 has 15 residues. V was pared by 6 bases and J by 2 bases, with 7 bases of the junction left unmatched. The CDR3 here is CASGPGQVTYNEQFF. The CDR3 coding sequence is TGTGCTAGTGGACCCGGACAGGTTACCTACAATGAGCAGTTCTTC. Looking up the rest from reference TRBV12-5 and TRBJ2-1 gives the full variable domain: DARVTQTPRHKVTEMGQEVTMRCQPILGHNTVFWYRQTMMQGLELLAYFRNRAPLDDSGMPKDRFSAEMPDATLATLKIQPSEPRDSAVYFCASGPGQVTYNEQFFGPGTRLTVL.

This chain uses TRBV2 with TRBJ1-4; 8 positions agree with TRBD1. The germline gives CDR1 SNHLY, CDR2 FYNNEI. The J segment lost 6 bases and the V segment lost 3 bases, leaving 6 bases of the junction unmatched. The CDR3 sequence is 15 residues long. The CDR3 is CASSDRTGRDEKLFF. CDR3 nucleotides: TGTGCCAGCAGTGACCGGACAGGGCGGGATGAAAAACTGTTTTTT.

The J gene is TRBJ2-2, the V gene TRBV9; TRBD1 is a possible D gene (6 bases). Germline values: CDR1 SGDLS, CDR2 YYNGEE. Trimming cost V 0 bases and J 3 bases, with 6 bases left between them. This CDR3 region has 14 residues. This CDR3 is CASSVDRDTGELFF. CDR3 nucleotide sequence: TGTGCCAGCAGCGTAGACAGGGACACCGGGGAGCTGTTTTTT.

The chain combines TRBV5-5 with TRBJ1-2; TRBD1 is a possible D gene (5 bases). The germline CDR1 and CDR2 sequences are SGHKS and YYEKEE (reference sequence). Trimming left V 0 bases short and J 3 bases short, with 12 bases between. This CDR3 has 15 residues. The CDR3 nucleotides read TGTGCCAGCAGCTTGGCCAGGGAGGGGTACTATGGCTACACCTTC. It translates to CASSLAREGYYGYTF.

J is TRBJ2-4 and V is TRBV5-1; TRBD1 is a possible D gene (5 bases). From germline, CDR1 is SGHRS and CDR2 YFSETQ. V lost 0 bases and J lost 2, with 6 bases in between. The CDR3 loop spans 14 amino acids. The CDR3 protein is CASSLEGTKNIQYF. The CDR3 DNA reads as TGCGCCAGCAGCTTGGAGGGGACCAAAAACATTCAGTACTTC.